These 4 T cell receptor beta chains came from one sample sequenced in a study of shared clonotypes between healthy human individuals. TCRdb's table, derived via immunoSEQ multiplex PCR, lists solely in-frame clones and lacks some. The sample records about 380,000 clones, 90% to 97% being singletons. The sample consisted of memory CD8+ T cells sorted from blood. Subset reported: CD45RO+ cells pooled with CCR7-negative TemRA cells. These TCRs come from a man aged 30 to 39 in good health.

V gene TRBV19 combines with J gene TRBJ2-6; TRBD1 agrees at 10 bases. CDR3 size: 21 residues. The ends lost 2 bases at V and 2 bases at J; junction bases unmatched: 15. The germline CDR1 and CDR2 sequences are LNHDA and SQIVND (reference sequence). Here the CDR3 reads CASSIILTGGTPLTGANVLTF. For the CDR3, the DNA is TGTGCCAGTAGTATAATTCTGACAGGGGGCACTCCTCTAACTGGGGCCAACGTCCTGACTTTC.

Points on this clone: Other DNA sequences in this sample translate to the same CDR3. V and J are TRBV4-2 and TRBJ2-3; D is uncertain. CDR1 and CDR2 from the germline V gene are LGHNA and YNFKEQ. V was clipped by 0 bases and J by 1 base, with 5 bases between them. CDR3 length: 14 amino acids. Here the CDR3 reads CASSQDRGTDTQYF. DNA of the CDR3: TGTGCCAGCAGCCAAGATCGGGGCACAGATACGCAGTATTTT.

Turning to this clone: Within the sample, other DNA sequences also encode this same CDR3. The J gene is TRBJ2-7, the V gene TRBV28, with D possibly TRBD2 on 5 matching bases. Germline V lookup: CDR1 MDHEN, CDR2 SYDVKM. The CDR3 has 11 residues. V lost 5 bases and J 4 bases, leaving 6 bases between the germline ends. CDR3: CASSRGYEQYF. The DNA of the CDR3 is TGTGCCAGCAGTAGAGGGTACGAGCAGTACTTC.

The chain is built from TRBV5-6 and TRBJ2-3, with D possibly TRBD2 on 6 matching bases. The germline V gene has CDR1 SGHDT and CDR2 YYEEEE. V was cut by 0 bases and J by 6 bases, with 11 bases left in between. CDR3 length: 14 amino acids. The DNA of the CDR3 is TGTGCCAGCAGCTTGGCGGACCGGGAGGATACGCAGTATTTT. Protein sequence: CASSLADREDTQYF.